These 3 T cell receptor beta chains were sequenced from one sample in a study of blood T cell repertoires in COVID-19. Sequencing used immunoSEQ multiplex PCR; TCRdb keeps in-frame clones, though not all of them. The sample has about 530,000 clones, around nine tenths seen once. The sequenced material came from peripheral blood. The receptors were sampled from a woman aged 45-65 years with COVID-19, enrolled during active disease.

The count of this clone is one. The chain carries TRBV27 and TRBJ1-1; a possible D gene is TRBD1 (5 bases). V lost 3 bases and J lost 2, with 16 bases in between. Germline V gives CDR1 MNHEY, CDR2 SMNVEV (reference sequence). This CDR3 region has 16 residues. Here the CDR3 reads CASSFQGPYLNTEAFF. The CDR3 DNA follows: TGTGCCAGCAGTTTCCAGGGTCCCTACCTTAACACTGAAGCTTTCTTT.

This chain links TRBV18 with TRBJ1-5; maybe TRBD1 (5 bases). The CDR3 extends over 15 amino acids. Germline V gives CDR1 KGHSH, CDR2 LQKENI. Trimming took 6 bases from V and 7 from J, leaving 19 bases between them. CDR3 in DNA: TGTGCCAGCTCTCTTACCGGAAGGGGTGAGCAGCCCCAGCATTTT. It is translated as CASSLTGRGEQPQHF.

The rearrangement joins TRBV19 to TRBJ1-2; 7 nucleotides agree with TRBD1. J gave up 7 bases and V 8 bases, and 13 bases lay outside the gene matches. Germline-derived CDR1 and CDR2 are LNHDA and SQIVND (reference sequence). This CDR3 is 14 amino acids long. The CDR3 loop is CASGTGAIEGGYTF. The CDR3 DNA reads TGTGCCAGTGGCACAGGGGCGATCGAAGGTGGCTACACCTTC. Filled out from reference TRBV19 and TRBJ1-2, the complete variable domain reads DGGITQSPKYLFRKEGQNVTLSCEQNLNHDAMYWYRQDPGQGLRLIYYSQIVNDFQKGDIAEGYSVSREKKESFPLTVTSAQKNPTAFYLCASGTGAIEGGYTFGSGTRLTVV.